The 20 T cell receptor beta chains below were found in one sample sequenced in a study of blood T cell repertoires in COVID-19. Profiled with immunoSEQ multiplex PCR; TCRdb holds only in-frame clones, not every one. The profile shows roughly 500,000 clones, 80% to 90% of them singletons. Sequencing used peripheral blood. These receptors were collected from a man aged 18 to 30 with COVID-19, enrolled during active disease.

The CDR3: CASSIDHGGLLYGYTF. The CDR3 bases are TGTGCCAGTAGTATAGATCACGGGGGGCTTCTCTATGGCTACACCTTC. V and J are TRBV19 and TRBJ1-2; possibly TRBD1 for D (6 bases). From germline, CDR1 is LNHDA and CDR2 SQIVND (reference sequence). This CDR3 is built from 16 residues. Trimming stripped 0 bases from V and 4 bases from J, with 15 bases between.

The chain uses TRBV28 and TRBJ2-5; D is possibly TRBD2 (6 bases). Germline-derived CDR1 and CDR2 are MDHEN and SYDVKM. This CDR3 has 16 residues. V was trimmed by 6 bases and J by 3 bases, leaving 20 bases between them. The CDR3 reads CASSFLWEASEETQYF. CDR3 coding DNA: TGTGCCAGCAGCTTCCTGTGGGAGGCTTCAGAAGAGACCCAGTACTTC.

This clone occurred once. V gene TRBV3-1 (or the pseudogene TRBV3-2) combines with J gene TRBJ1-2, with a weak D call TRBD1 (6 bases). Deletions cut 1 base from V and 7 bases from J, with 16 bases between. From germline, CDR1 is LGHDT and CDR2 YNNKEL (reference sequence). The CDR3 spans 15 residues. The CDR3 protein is CASSQVARGFAGYTF. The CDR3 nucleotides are TGTGCCAGCAGCCAAGTGGCCAGGGGATTTGCTGGCTACACCTTC.

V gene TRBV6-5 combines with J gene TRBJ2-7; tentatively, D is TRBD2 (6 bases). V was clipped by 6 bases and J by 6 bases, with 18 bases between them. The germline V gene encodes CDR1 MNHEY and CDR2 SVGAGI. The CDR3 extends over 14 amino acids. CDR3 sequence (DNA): TGTGCCAGCAGAGCCACGGGACTGGGGTTCGAGCAGTACTTC. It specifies CASRATGLGFEQYF.

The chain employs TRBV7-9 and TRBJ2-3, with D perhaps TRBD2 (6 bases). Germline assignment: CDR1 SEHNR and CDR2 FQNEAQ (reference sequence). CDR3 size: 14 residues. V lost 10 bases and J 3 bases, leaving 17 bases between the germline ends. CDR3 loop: CAIIVSGRTDTQYF. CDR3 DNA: TGTGCCATTATAGTATCCGGGAGAACAGATACGCAGTATTTT.

The CDR3 sequence is CASSQDTGPLNTGELFF. Here the CDR3 DNA reads TGTGCCAGCAGCCAAGACACAGGGCCCCTGAACACCGGGGAGCTGTTTTTT. The chain combines TRBV14 with TRBJ2-2, with D maybe TRBD1 (6 bases). The CDR3 sequence is 17 residues long. V shed 0 bases and J shed 1 base, with 12 bases lying between them. Germline-derived CDR1 and CDR2 are SGHDN and FVKESK.

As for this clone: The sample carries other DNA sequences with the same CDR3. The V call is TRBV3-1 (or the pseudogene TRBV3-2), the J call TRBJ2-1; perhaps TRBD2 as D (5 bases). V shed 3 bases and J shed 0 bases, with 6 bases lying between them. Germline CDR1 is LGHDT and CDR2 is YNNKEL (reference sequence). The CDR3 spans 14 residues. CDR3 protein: CASSQGSSYNEQFF. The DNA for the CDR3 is TGTGCCAGCAGCCAGGGGAGCTCCTACAATGAGCAGTTCTTC.

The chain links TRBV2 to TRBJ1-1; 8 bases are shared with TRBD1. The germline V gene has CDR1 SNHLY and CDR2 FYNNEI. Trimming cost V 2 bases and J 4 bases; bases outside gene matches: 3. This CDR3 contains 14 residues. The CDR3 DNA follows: TGTGCCAGCAGTGAATCCGGACAGGGCACTGAAGCTTTCTTT. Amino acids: CASSESGQGTEAFF.

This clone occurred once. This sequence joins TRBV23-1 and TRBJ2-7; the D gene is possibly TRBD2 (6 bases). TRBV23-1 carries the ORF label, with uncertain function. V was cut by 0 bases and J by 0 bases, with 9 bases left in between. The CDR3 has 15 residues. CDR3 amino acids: CASSQSSTSSYEQYF. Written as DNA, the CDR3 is TGCGCCAGCAGTCAATCTTCGACTAGCTCCTACGAGCAGTACTTC.

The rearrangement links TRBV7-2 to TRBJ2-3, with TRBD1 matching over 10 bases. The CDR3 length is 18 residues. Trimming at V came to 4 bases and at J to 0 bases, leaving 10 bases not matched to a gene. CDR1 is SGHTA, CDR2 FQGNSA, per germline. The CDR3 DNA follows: TGTGCCAGCAGCTCTAGGACAGGGGGTTTCCCTAGCACAGATACGCAGTATTTT. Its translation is CASSSRTGGFPSTDTQYF. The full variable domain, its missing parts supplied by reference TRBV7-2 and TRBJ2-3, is GAGVSQSPSNKVTEKGKDVELRCDPISGHTALYWYRQSLGQGLEFLIYFQGNSAPDKSGLPSDRFSAERTGGSVSTLTIQRTQQEDSAVYLCASSSRTGGFPSTDTQYFGPGTRLTVL.

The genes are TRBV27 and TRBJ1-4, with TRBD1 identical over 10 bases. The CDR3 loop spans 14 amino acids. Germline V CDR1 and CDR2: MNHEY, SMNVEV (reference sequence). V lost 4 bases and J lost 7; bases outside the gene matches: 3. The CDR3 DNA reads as TGTGCCAGCAGTTGGGGACAGGGGACTGAAAAACTGTTTTTT. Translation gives CASSWGQGTEKLFF.

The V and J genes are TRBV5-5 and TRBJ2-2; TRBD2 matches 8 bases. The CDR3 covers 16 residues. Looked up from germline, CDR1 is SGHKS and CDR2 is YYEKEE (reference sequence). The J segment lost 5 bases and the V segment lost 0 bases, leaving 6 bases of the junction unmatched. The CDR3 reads CASSLDREGITGELFF. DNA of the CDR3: TGTGCCAGCAGCTTGGACCGGGAGGGTATTACCGGGGAGCTGTTTTTT.

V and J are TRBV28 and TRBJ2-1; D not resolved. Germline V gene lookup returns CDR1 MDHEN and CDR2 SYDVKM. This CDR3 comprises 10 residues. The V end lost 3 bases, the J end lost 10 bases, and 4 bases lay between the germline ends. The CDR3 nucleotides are TGTGCCAGCAGTTTGTCAGAGCAGTTCTTC. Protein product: CASSLSEQFF.

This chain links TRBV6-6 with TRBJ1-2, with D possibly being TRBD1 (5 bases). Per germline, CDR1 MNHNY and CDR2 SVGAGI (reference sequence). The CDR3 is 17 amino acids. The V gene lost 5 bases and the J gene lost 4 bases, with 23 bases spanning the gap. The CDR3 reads CASSLTLLQEPSYGYTF. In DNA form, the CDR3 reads TGTGCCAGCAGTCTTACCCTACTACAGGAACCCAGCTATGGCTACACCTTC.

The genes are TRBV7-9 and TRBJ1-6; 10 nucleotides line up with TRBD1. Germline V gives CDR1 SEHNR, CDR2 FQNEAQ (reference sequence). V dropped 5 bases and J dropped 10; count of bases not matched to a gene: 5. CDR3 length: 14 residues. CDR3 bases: TGTGCCAGCAGCGGGACAGGGGAACGATCACCCCTCCACTTT. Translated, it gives CASSGTGERSPLHF.

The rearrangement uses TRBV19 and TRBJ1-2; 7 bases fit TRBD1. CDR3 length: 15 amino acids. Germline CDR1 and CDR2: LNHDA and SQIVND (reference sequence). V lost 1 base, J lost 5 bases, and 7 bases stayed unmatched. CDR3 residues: CASSIVAGQEYGYTF. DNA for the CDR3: TGTGCCAGTAGTATAGTAGCAGGACAGGAGTATGGCTACACCTTC.

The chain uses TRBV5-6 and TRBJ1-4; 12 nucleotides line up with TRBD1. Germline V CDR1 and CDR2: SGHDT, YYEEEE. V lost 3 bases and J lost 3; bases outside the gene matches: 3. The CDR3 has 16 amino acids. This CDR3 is CASSSGQGAANEKLFF. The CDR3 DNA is TGTGCCAGCAGCTCGGGACAGGGGGCCGCTAATGAAAAACTGTTTTTT.

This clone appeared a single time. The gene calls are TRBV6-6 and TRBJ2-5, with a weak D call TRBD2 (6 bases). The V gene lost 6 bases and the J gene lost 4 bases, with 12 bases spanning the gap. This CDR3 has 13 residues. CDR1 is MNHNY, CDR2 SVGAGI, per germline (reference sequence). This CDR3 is CASRGAAGETQYF. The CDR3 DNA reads TGTGCCAGCAGAGGTGCAGCGGGAGAGACCCAGTACTTC.

CDR3 coding DNA: TGTGCCAGCGCCCCGAGCTCCTACAATGAGCAGTTCTTC. Translated, it gives CASAPSSYNEQFF. The chain joins TRBV6-5 to TRBJ2-1; the D is unclear. The CDR3 runs to 13 residues. Germline assignment: CDR1 MNHEY and CDR2 SVGAGI. Deletions cut 8 bases from V and 0 bases from J, with 8 bases between.

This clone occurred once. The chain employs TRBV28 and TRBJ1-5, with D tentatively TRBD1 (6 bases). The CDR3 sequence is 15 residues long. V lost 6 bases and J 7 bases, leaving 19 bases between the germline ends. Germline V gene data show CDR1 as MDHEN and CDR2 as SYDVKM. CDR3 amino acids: CASSSGTSGYQPQHF. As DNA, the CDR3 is TGTGCCAGCAGCTCCGGGACATCTGGATACCAGCCCCAGCATTTT. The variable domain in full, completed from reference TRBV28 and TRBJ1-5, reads DVKVTQSSRYLVKRTGEKVFLECVQDMDHENMFWYRQDPGLGLRLIYFSYDVKMKEKGDIPEGYSVSREKKERFSLILESASTNQTSMYLCASSSGTSGYQPQHFGDGTRLSIL.